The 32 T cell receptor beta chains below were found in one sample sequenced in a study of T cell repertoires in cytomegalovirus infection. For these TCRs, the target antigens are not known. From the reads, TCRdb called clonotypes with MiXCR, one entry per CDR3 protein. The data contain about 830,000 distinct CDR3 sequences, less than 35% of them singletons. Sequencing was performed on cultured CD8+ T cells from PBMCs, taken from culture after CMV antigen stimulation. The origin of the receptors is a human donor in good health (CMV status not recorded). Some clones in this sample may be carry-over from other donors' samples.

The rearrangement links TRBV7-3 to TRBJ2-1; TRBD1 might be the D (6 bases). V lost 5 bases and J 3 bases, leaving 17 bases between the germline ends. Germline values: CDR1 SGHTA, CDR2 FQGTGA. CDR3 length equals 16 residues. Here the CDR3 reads CASSPPSGANYNEQFF. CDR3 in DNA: TGTGCCAGCAGCCCTCCTTCAGGGGCCAACTACAATGAGCAGTTCTTC.

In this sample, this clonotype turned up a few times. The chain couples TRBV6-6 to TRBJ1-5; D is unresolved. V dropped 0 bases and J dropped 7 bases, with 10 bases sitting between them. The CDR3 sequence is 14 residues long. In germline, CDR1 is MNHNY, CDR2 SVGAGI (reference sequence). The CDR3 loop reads CASSYSIIRQPQHF. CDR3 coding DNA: TGTGCCAGCAGTTACTCGATCATTCGACAGCCCCAGCATTTT.

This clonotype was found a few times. CDR3 residues: CASSPRDGPGTDTQYF. In DNA, the CDR3 is TGTGCCAGCAGCCCCCGGGACGGCCCGGGGACAGATACGCAGTATTTT. The chain links TRBV3-1 to TRBJ2-3; D is tentatively TRBD1 or TRBD2 (5 bases each). Trimming stripped 4 bases from V and 3 bases from J, with 17 bases between. The CDR3 runs to 16 residues. Germline V gene lookup returns CDR1 LGHDT and CDR2 YNNKEL (reference sequence).

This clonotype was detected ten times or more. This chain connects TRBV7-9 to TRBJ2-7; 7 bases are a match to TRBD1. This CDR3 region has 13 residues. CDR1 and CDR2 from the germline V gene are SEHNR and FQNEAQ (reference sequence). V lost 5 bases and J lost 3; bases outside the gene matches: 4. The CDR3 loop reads CASSPAGGYEQYV. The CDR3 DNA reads TGTGCCAGCAGCCCCGCAGGGGGCTACGAGCAGTACGTC.

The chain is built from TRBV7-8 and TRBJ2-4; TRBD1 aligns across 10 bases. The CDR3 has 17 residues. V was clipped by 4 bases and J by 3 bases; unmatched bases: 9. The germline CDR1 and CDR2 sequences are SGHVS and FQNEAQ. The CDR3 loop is CASSSPGQGMDKNIQYF. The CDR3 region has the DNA TGTGCCAGCAGCTCACCGGGACAGGGGATGGACAAAAACATTCAGTACTTC.

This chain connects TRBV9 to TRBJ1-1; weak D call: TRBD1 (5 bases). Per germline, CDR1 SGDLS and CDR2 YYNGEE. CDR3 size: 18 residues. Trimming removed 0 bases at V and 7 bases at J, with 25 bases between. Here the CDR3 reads CASSVERRAPGVSSEAFF. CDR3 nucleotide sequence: TGTGCCAGCAGCGTAGAGCGAAGGGCCCCGGGGGTTTCTAGTGAAGCTTTCTTT.

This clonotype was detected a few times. CDR3 region: CASGAQGTGNTIYF. Written as DNA, the CDR3 is TGTGCCAGCGGAGCACAGGGAACTGGAAACACCATATATTTT. The J gene is TRBJ1-3, the V gene TRBV27; weak D call: TRBD1 (6 bases). The CDR3 has 14 residues. Trimming removed 8 bases from V and 2 bases from J, with 13 bases in between. Germline V gene lookup returns CDR1 MNHEY and CDR2 SMNVEV (reference sequence).

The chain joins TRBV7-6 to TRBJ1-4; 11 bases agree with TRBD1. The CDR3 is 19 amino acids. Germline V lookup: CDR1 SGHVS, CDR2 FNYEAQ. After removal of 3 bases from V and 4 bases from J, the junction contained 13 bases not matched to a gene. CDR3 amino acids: CASSFPIRTGGFGNEKLFF. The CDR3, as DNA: TGTGCCAGCAGCTTTCCTATACGGACAGGGGGCTTCGGTAATGAAAAACTGTTTTTT.

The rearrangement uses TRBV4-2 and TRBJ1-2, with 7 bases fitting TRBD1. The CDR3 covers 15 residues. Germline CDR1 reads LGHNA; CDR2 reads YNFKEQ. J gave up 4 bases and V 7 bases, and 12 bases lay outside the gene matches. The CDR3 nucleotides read TGTGCCAGCACCCCTGAGGCAGGGGGAAGCTATGGCTACACCTTC. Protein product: CASTPEAGGSYGYTF.

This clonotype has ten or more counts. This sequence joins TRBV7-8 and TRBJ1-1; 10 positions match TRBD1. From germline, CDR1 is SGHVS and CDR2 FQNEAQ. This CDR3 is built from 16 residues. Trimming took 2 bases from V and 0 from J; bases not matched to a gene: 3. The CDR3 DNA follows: TGTGCCAGCAGCTTACCGGGACAGGGGATGAACACTGAAGCTTTCTTT. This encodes CASSLPGQGMNTEAFF.

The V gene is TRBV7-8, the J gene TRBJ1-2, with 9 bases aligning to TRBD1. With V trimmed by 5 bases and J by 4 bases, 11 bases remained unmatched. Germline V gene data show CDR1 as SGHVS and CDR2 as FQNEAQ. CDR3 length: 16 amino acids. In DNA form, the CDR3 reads TGTGCCAGCAGCCCAAGGGGGGACAGGGTGGCCTATGGCTACACCTTC. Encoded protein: CASSPRGDRVAYGYTF.

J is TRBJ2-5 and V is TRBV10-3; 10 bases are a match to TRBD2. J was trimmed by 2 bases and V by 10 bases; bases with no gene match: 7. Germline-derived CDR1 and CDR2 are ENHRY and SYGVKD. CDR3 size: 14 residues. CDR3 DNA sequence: TGTGCCACCCTAGCGGGGGTGTCACAAGAGACCCAGTACTTC. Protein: CATLAGVSQETQYF.

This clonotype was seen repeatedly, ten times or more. The CDR3 DNA reads as TGTGCCAGCAGCGCCGGACCGAGGGGCGAGACTGAAGCTTTCTTT. Protein product: CASSAGPRGETEAFF. The rearrangement uses TRBV7-9 and TRBJ1-1; weak D call: TRBD1 (5 bases). Per the germline V gene, CDR1 is SEHNR and CDR2 is FQNEAQ (reference sequence). This CDR3 has 15 amino acids. Trimming shortened V by 5 bases and J by 5 bases, and 18 bases separated the two germline ends.

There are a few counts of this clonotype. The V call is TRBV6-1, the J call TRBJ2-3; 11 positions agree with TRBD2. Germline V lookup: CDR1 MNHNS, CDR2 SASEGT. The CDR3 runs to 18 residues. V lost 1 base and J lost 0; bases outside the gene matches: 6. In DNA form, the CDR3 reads TGTGCCAGCAGTGAAGGTAGCGGGGGGGCCCTAAGCACAGATACGCAGTATTTT. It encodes CASSEGSGGALSTDTQYF.

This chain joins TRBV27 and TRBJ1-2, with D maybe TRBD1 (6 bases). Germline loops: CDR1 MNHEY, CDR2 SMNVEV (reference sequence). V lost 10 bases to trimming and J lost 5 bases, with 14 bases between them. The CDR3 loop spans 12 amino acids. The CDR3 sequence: CATLVQGYGYTF. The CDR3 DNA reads TGTGCCACCTTGGTGCAGGGGTATGGCTACACCTTC.

DNA of the CDR3: TGTGCCAGCACCAGACAGGGGACCTACTATGGCTACACCTTC. Translating it yields CASTRQGTYYGYTF. The chain links TRBV6-1 to TRBJ1-2, with 8 bases matching TRBD1. This CDR3 is 14 amino acids long. The ends lost 7 bases at V and 3 bases at J; junction bases unmatched: 7. In germline, CDR1 is MNHNS, CDR2 SASEGT.

The CDR3 DNA reads TGTGCCACCAGCAGAGGGAGAACCGGGGAGCTGTTTTTT. Protein sequence: CATSRGRTGELFF. The chain is built from TRBV15 and TRBJ2-2, with D uncertain. CDR1 LNHNV and CDR2 YYDKDF come from the germline V gene (reference sequence). V was shortened by 1 base and J by 5 bases, with 5 bases between the two germline ends. The length of the CDR3 is 13 residues.

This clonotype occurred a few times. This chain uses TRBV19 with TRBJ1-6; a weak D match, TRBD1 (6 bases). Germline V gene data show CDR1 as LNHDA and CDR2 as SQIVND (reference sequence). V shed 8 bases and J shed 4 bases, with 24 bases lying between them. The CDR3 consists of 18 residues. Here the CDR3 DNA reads TGTGCCAGTGGACCGGGACACTCCGGGGGACCTTATAATTCACCCCTCCACTTT. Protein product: CASGPGHSGGPYNSPLHF.

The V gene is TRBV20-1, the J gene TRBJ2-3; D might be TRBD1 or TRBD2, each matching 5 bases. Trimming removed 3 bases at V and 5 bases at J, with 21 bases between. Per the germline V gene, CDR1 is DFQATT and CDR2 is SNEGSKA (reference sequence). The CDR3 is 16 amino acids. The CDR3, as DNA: TGCAGTGCTAGCGACATTCGGGACGGACCTGGAGATACGCAGTATTTT. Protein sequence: CSASDIRDGPGDTQYF.

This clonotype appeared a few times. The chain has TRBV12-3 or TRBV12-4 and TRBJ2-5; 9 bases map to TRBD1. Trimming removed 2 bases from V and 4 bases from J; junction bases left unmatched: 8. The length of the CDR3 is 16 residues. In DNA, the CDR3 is TGTGCCAGCAGTTTAAAGACAGGGGGGGTAGGAGAGACCCAGTACTTC. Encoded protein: CASSLKTGGVGETQYF.

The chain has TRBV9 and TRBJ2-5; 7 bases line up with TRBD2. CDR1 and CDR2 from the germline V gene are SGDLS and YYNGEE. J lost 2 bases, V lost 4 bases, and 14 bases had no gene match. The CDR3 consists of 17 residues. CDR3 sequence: CASSPQSEGGGQETQYF. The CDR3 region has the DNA TGTGCCAGCAGCCCACAGAGTGAGGGCGGGGGACAAGAGACCCAGTACTTC.

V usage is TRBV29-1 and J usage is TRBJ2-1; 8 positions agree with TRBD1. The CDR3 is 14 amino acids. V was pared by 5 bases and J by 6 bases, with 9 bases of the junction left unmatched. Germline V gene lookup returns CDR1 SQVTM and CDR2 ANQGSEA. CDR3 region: CSVFLWDRRNEQFF. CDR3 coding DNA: TGCAGCGTTTTCCTTTGGGACAGGCGCAATGAGCAGTTCTTC.

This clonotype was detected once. As DNA, the CDR3 is TGCGCCAGCAGCCAAGTAGAGGCAGGGCGAAACTATGGCTACACCTTC. This codes for CASSQVEAGRNYGYTF. V and J are TRBV4-1 and TRBJ1-2, with a weak D call TRBD1 (5 bases). The germline V gene encodes CDR1 MGHRA and CDR2 YSYEKL. The CDR3 is 16 residues long. V was cut by 1 base and J by 2 bases, with 14 bases left in between.

The CDR3 DNA follows: TGTGCCAGCAGCCTAAAACCAGCGGGGGCTCAAGAGACCCAGTACTTC. The encoded protein is CASSLKPAGAQETQYF. This chain uses TRBV3-1 with TRBJ2-5; 8 bases map to TRBD2. Germline loops: CDR1 LGHDT, CDR2 YNNKEL (reference sequence). The CDR3 loop spans 16 amino acids. Trimming cost V 4 bases and J 2 bases; bases outside gene matches: 9.

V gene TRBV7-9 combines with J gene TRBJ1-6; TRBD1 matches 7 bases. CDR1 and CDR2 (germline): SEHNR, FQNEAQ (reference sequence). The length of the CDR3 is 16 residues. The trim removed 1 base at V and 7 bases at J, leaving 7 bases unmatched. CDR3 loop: CASSLVNTGENSPLHF. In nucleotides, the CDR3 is TGTGCCAGCAGCTTAGTAAATACAGGGGAAAATTCACCCCTCCACTTT.

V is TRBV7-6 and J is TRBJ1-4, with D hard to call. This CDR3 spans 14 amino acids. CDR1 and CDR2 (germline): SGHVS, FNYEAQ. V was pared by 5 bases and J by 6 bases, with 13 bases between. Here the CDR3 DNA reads TGTGCCAGCAGCCCCCCCGCTTCGGATGAAAAACTGTTTTTT. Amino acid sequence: CASSPPASDEKLFF. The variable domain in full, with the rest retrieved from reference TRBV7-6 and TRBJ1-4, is GAGVSQSPRYKVTKRGQDVALRCDPISGHVSLYWYRQALGQGPEFLTYFNYEAQQDKSGLPNDRFSAERPEGSISTLTIQRTEQRDSAMYRCASSPPASDEKLFFGSGTQLSVL.

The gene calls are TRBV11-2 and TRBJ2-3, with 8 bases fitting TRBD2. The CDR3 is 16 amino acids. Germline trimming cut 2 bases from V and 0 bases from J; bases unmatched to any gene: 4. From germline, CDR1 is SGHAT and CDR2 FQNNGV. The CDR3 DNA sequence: TGTGCCAGCAGCTTATGGGCTAGCGGGAGCACAGATACGCAGTATTTT. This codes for CASSLWASGSTDTQYF. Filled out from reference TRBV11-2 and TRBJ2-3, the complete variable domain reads EAGVAQSPRYKIIEKRQSVAFWCNPISGHATLYWYQQILGQGPKLLIQFQNNGVVDDSQLPKDRFSAERLKGVDSTLKIQPAKLEDSAVYLCASSLWASGSTDTQYFGPGTRLTVL.

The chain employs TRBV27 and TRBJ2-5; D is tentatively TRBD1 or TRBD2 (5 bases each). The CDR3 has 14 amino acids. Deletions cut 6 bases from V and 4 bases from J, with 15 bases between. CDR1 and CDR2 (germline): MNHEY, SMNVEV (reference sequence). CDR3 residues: CASRILIGGETQYF. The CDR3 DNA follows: TGTGCCAGCAGGATACTTATTGGGGGAGAGACCCAGTACTTC.

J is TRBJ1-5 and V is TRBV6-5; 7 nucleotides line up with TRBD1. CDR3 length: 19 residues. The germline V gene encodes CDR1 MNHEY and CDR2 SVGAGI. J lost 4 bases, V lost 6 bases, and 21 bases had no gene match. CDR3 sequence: CASRLTGTAKNNQNQPQHF. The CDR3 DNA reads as TGTGCCAGCAGGCTCACCGGGACAGCGAAGAACAACCAAAATCAGCCCCAGCATTTT.

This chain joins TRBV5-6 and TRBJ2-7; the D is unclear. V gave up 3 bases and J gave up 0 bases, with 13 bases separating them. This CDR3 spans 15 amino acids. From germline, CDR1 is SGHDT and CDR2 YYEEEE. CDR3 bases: TGTGCCAGCAGCTCCGGACGGCCCAGCTCCTACGAGCAGTACGTC. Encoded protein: CASSSGRPSSYEQYV.

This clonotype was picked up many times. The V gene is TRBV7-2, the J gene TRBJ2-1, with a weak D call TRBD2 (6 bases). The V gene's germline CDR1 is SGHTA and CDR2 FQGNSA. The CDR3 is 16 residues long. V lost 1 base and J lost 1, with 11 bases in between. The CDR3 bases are TGTGCCAGCAGCTTAGAAGGGCGGGGTTCCTACAATGAGCAGTTCTTC. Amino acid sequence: CASSLEGRGSYNEQFF.

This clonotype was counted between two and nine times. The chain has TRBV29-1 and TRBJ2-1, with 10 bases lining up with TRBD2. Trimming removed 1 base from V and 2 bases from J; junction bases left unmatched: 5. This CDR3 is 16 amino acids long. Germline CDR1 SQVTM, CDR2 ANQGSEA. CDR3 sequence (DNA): TGCAGCGTTGAAGGACTCAGCGGGGGGGCCTACAATGAGCAGTTCTTC. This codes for CSVEGLSGGAYNEQFF.